This passage covers 21 T cell receptor beta chains from one sample sequenced in a study of blood T cell repertoires in COVID-19. Only in-frame clones appear in the TCRdb table, and some are missing; sequencing was by immunoSEQ multiplex PCR. The sample has over 300,000 clones; around 80% are singletons. The sample was peripheral blood. Every receptor here comes from a woman in her fifties or sixties with acute or convalescent COVID-19.

Worth noting for this clone: The DNA is omitted, as the CDR3 cannot be located on it reliably, and the CDR3 follows TCRdb's listing. The V and J genes are TRBV12-2 and TRBJ2-7; the table's D call TRBD2 went unverified against the DNA. TRBV12-2 is reported as a pseudogene. The CDR3 length equals 18 residues, ends included. The CDR3 here is CASRLGLVGGGSSYEQYV.

The chain combines TRBV2 with TRBJ1-3, with D unresolved. Germline values: CDR1 SNHLY, CDR2 FYNNEI. The CDR3 consists of 15 residues. Trimming removed 5 bases at V and 1 base at J, with 12 bases between. CDR3 nucleotides: TGTGCCAGCAGTCCCATACAGCAATCTGGAAACACCATATATTTT. As protein: CASSPIQQSGNTIYF.

The rearrangement links TRBV3-1 (or the pseudogene TRBV3-2) to TRBJ1-4; D gene unclear. The CDR3 consists of 15 residues. Germline values: CDR1 LGHDT, CDR2 YNNKEL (reference sequence). With 5 bases removed from V and 7 bases from J, the gap between germline ends came to 17 bases. This chain's CDR3 is CASSTRWQAPEKLFF. The DNA for the CDR3 is TGTGCCAGCAGCACCCGGTGGCAGGCCCCTGAAAAACTGTTTTTT.

The V call is TRBV15, the J call TRBJ1-6, with TRBD1 matching 8 bases. From germline, CDR1 is LNHNV and CDR2 YYDKDF (reference sequence). CDR3 length: 13 amino acids. The V gene end was trimmed by 8 bases and the J gene end by 7 bases; junction bases not matched to a gene: 4. As DNA, the CDR3 is TGTGCCACCGGACAGGGTGACAATTCACCCCTCCACTTT. The encoded protein is CATGQGDNSPLHF.

The chain uses TRBV6-1 and TRBJ2-3, with a tentative D call TRBD2 (5 bases). Germline CDR1 reads MNHNS; CDR2 reads SASEGT. V was shortened by 0 bases and J by 3 bases, with 10 bases between the two germline ends. The CDR3 has 15 amino acids. CDR3 region: CASSEAWGATDTQYF. CDR3 bases: TGTGCCAGCAGTGAAGCTTGGGGAGCTACAGATACGCAGTATTTT.

The rearrangement joins TRBV10-3 to TRBJ1-1, with a weak D call TRBD1 (6 bases). Germline CDR1 and CDR2: ENHRY and SYGVKD. The V end was cut by 1 base, the J end by 8 bases, with 8 bases between. The CDR3 spans 12 residues. CDR3 region: CAISEFDREAFF. The CDR3 region has the DNA TGTGCCATCAGTGAGTTTGACAGGGAAGCTTTCTTT.

The chain is built from TRBV4-2 and TRBJ1-1, with D unclear. Germline V gives CDR1 LGHNA, CDR2 YNFKEQ. The ends were cut back, 3 bases at V and 1 base at J, with 12 bases in the middle. The CDR3 is 15 residues long. CDR3 nucleotides: TGTGCCAGCAGCCATCTCTGGCGGGGGAACACTGAAGCTTTCTTT. It translates to CASSHLWRGNTEAFF.

The V call is TRBV19, the J call TRBJ1-1; 10 bases map to TRBD1. J was trimmed by 1 base and V by 6 bases; bases with no gene match: 2. CDR3 length: 14 amino acids. The V gene's germline CDR1 is LNHDA and CDR2 SQIVND (reference sequence). The CDR3 DNA follows: TGTGCCAGTAGCCGGGACAGGGGGAACACTGAAGCTTTCTTT. It encodes CASSRDRGNTEAFF.

The V call is TRBV6-2 or TRBV6-3, the J call TRBJ2-7; 13 bases are shared with TRBD2. With V trimmed by 6 bases and J by 6 bases, 5 bases remained unmatched. This CDR3 comprises 14 residues. Germline V gene sequence: CDR1 MNHEY, CDR2 SVGEGT. CDR3 loop: CASRPRTSGGEQYF. In nucleotides, the CDR3 is TGTGCCAGCAGACCTAGGACTAGCGGGGGCGAGCAGTACTTC.

The J gene is TRBJ1-2, the V gene TRBV3-1 (or the pseudogene TRBV3-2), with 9 positions matching TRBD1. With 3 bases clipped from V and 4 bases from J, the junction kept 6 bases outside the gene matches. The CDR3 loop spans 15 amino acids. Germline V CDR1 and CDR2: LGHDT, YNNKEL (reference sequence). In DNA form, the CDR3 reads TGTGCCAGCAGCCATAACAGGGGGCTCGGCTATGGCTACACCTTC. It translates to CASSHNRGLGYGYTF.

This chain joins TRBV2 and TRBJ1-5; D might be TRBD1 (5 bases). From germline, CDR1 is SNHLY and CDR2 FYNNEI. The V end was cut by 6 bases, the J end by 3 bases, with 15 bases between. This CDR3 has 15 amino acids. The CDR3: CASSPGLGNNQPQHF. The CDR3 nucleotides read TGTGCCAGCAGCCCGGGACTGGGGAACAATCAGCCCCAGCATTTT.

The V and J genes are TRBV25-1 and TRBJ2-2; D remains ambiguous. The germline V gene has CDR1 MGHDK and CDR2 SYGVNS. Trimming shortened V by 5 bases and J by 5 bases, and 24 bases separated the two germline ends. CDR3 length equals 18 residues. Written as DNA, the CDR3 is TGTGCCAGCAGTCCTTCCGAAGGCCAGGAAGTAACGACCGGGGAGCTGTTTTTT. Translating it yields CASSPSEGQEVTTGELFF.

CDR3 residues: CASSSGTTTDTQYF. The CDR3 nucleotides read TGTGCCAGCAGCTCCGGGACTACTACAGATACGCAGTATTTT. The J gene is TRBJ2-3, the V gene TRBV5-4; 7 positions agree with TRBD2. From germline, CDR1 is SGHNT and CDR2 YYREEE (reference sequence). V was clipped by 3 bases and J by 3 bases; unmatched bases: 4. The CDR3 has 14 residues. The whole variable domain, filled in from reference TRBV5-4 and TRBJ2-3, reads ETGVTQSPTHLIKTRGQQVTLRCSSQSGHNTVSWYQQALGQGPQFIFQYYREEENGRGNFPPRFSGLQFPNYSSELNVNALELDDSALYLCASSSGTTTDTQYFGPGTRLTVL.

The chain carries TRBV7-2 and TRBJ2-2; 8 bases are a match to TRBD2. This CDR3 spans 16 amino acids. The V segment lost 2 bases and the J segment 7 bases; nucleotides outside the gene matches: 9. Germline CDR1 reads SGHTA; CDR2 reads FQGNSA. CDR3 nucleotides: TGTGCCAGCAGCTTAACAGCGGGAGAACAGGGCGGGGAGCTGTTTTTT. It translates to CASSLTAGEQGGELFF. Based on the CDR3 plus reference TRBV7-2 and TRBJ2-2, the full variable domain is GAGVSQSPSNKVTEKGKDVELRCDPISGHTALYWYRQSLGQGLEFLIYFQGNSAPDKSGLPSDRFSAERTGGSVSTLTIQRTQQEDSAVYLCASSLTAGEQGGELFFGEGSRLTVL.

The V and J genes are TRBV5-1 and TRBJ2-2, with D possibly matching TRBD1 (5 bases). Germline CDR1 reads SGHRS; CDR2 reads YFSETQ. V lost 4 bases and J lost 6, with 16 bases in between. The CDR3 contains 15 residues. The CDR3 bases are TGCGCCAGCAGCCTAGGACAAGAAGGTTCCGGGGAGCTGTTTTTT. Its translation is CASSLGQEGSGELFF.

The rearrangement joins TRBV30 to TRBJ1-2; TRBD1 matches at 8 bases. CDR3 length equals 15 residues. The V segment lost 4 bases and the J segment 3 bases; nucleotides outside the gene matches: 10. Germline lookup yields CDR1 GTSNPN and CDR2 SVGIG (reference sequence). The CDR3 sequence: CAWMGTGAVDYGYTF. DNA of the CDR3: TGTGCCTGGATGGGGACAGGCGCCGTTGACTATGGCTACACCTTC.

The rearrangement joins TRBV27 to TRBJ2-7, with TRBD1 matching 7 bases. The trim removed 8 bases at V and 3 bases at J, leaving 10 bases unmatched. CDR3 length equals 14 residues. Germline values: CDR1 MNHEY, CDR2 SMNVEV (reference sequence). The chain's CDR3 is CASRIPGQIYEQYF. The CDR3 DNA reads TGTGCCAGCCGAATACCGGGACAGATCTACGAGCAGTACTTC.

V and J are TRBV30 and TRBJ1-1; D not certain. The CDR3 consists of 12 residues. V shed 4 bases and J shed 5 bases, with 11 bases lying between them. Germline V gene lookup returns CDR1 GTSNPN and CDR2 SVGIG (reference sequence). CDR3 bases: TGTGCCTGGACGGAGGGAGGGACTGAAGCTTTCTTT. It is translated as CAWTEGGTEAFF.

The rearrangement uses TRBV30 and TRBJ1-1; possibly TRBD1 for D (6 bases). Germline CDR1 is GTSNPN and CDR2 is SVGIG (reference sequence). This CDR3 has 12 amino acids. V was clipped by 4 bases and J by 9 bases, with 15 bases between them. The CDR3 spells CAWKDSSVKAFF. The CDR3 region has the DNA TGTGCCTGGAAGGACAGTTCGGTCAAAGCTTTCTTT.

The chain carries TRBV24-1 and TRBJ1-2, with D possibly matching TRBD1 (6 bases). Trimming stripped 3 bases from V and 8 bases from J, with 15 bases between. This CDR3 comprises 14 residues. Germline CDR1 and CDR2: KGHDR and SFDVKD. The CDR3 sequence is CATSDNRESLGYTF. The CDR3 DNA sequence: TGTGCCACCAGTGATAACAGGGAGTCGTTGGGCTACACCTTC.

The chain links TRBV7-9 to TRBJ2-5, with 7 bases aligning to TRBD2. In germline, CDR1 is SEHNR, CDR2 FQNEAQ (reference sequence). CDR3 length: 15 residues. V was pared by 7 bases and J by 2 bases, with 10 bases of the junction left unmatched. In DNA form, the CDR3 reads TGTGCCAGCACTCCCAGAGGAGCGGGACAAGAGACCCAGTACTTC. Amino acid sequence: CASTPRGAGQETQYF.